These 27 T cell receptor beta chains were all obtained from the same sample, sequenced in a study of shared clonotypes between healthy human individuals. Positively selected for CCR7, the CD45RO-negative cells used as naive CD8 cells excluded terminally differentiated effector memory CD45RA+ cells. Data came from immunoSEQ multiplex PCR; TCRdb stores just in-frame clones and leaves some out. The sample has around 1,900,000 clones, about 93% seen once; the top ten hold roughly 1.7%. Material: naive CD8+ T cells from PBMCs. Receptor source: a man in his late teens or twenties in good health. Some clones in this sample may be carry-over from other donors' samples.

J is TRBJ1-1 and V is TRBV5-6; 9 nucleotides line up with TRBD1. CDR1 and CDR2 from the germline V gene are SGHDT and YYEEEE. Losses at the gene ends were 5 bases for V and 5 bases for J; bases not matched to a gene: 16. The CDR3 length is 17 residues. CDR3: CASRLSPTTGGITEAFF. The CDR3 coding sequence is TGTGCCAGCAGACTAAGTCCCACAACAGGGGGCATTACTGAAGCTTTCTTT. Based on the CDR3 plus reference TRBV5-6 and TRBJ1-1, the full variable domain is DAGVTQSPTHLIKTRGQQVTLRCSPKSGHDTVSWYQQALGQGPQFIFQYYEEEERQRGNFPDRFSGHQFPNYSSELNVNALLLGDSALYLCASRLSPTTGGITEAFFGQGTRLTVV.

This chain joins TRBV5-1 and TRBJ2-2; D not certain. V was cut by 3 bases and J by 0 bases, with 15 bases left in between. Looked up from germline, CDR1 is SGHRS and CDR2 is YFSETQ. The CDR3 consists of 17 residues. The CDR3 region is CASSSAGPQANTGELFF. Here the CDR3 DNA reads TGCGCCAGCAGCTCGGCCGGGCCCCAGGCGAACACCGGGGAGCTGTTTTTT.

The CDR3 DNA is TGTGCCAGCAGCCAGGAACCAGGGGTTGGGGGGGAGCTGTTTTTT. Its protein product is CASSQEPGVGGELFF. This chain joins TRBV4-2 and TRBJ2-2, with TRBD1 as a possible D gene (6 bases). The CDR3 loop spans 15 amino acids. Germline-derived CDR1 and CDR2 are LGHNA and YNFKEQ. V dropped 3 bases and J dropped 8 bases, with 16 bases sitting between them.

The V call is TRBV7-9, the J call TRBJ1-1; D unclear. Looked up from germline, CDR1 is SEHNR and CDR2 is FQNEAQ (reference sequence). Deletions cut 5 bases from V and 0 bases from J, with 10 bases between. The CDR3 is made up of 14 amino acids. CDR3 nucleotides: TGTGCCAGCAGCCGGGCAGCGATGAACACTGAAGCTTTCTTT. It specifies CASSRAAMNTEAFF.

The chain recombines TRBV29-1 with TRBJ2-3; D may match TRBD1 or TRBD2 (6 bases each). The CDR3 runs 14 residues. Germline V gives CDR1 SQVTM, CDR2 ANQGSEA. The V gene lost 4 bases and the J gene lost 8 bases, with 19 bases spanning the gap. The CDR3 reads CSVAGALMETTQYF. In nucleotides, the CDR3 is TGCAGCGTTGCGGGGGCCTTGATGGAGACTACGCAGTATTTT.

The chain combines TRBV27 with TRBJ2-2, with D maybe TRBD1 (5 bases). The CDR3 loop spans 15 amino acids. Between the trimmed V and J ends, which lost 4 bases and 3 bases, there was a span of 12 bases. The germline V gene has CDR1 MNHEY and CDR2 SMNVEV (reference sequence). This CDR3 reads CASSSKLRDTGELFF. CDR3 in DNA: TGTGCCAGCAGTTCGAAACTCAGGGACACCGGGGAGCTGTTTTTT.

This sequence joins TRBV19 and TRBJ2-7, with a possible D match to TRBD1 (6 bases). The CDR3 totals 15 residues. Germline V gene lookup returns CDR1 LNHDA and CDR2 SQIVND (reference sequence). V lost 6 bases, J lost 4 bases, and 19 bases lay in between. The DNA of the CDR3 is TGTGCCAGTAGGCATGTGACTGGCGGACAGTACGAGCAGTACTTC. Its protein product is CASRHVTGGQYEQYF.

The chain carries TRBV15 and TRBJ1-2, with D possibly being TRBD1 (5 bases). The CDR3 is made up of 15 amino acids. V lost 3 bases to trimming and J lost 2 bases, with 13 bases between them. Germline assignment: CDR1 LNHNV and CDR2 YYDKDF (reference sequence). The CDR3 is CATSRAKGPNYGYTF. In nucleotides, the CDR3 is TGTGCCACCAGCAGGGCGAAGGGACCCAACTATGGCTACACCTTC.

This rearrangement joins TRBV28 to TRBJ1-5, with a weak D call TRBD1 (6 bases). From germline, CDR1 is MDHEN and CDR2 SYDVKM. With 11 bases removed from V and 7 bases from J, the gap between germline ends came to 9 bases. The length of the CDR3 is 10 residues. Here the CDR3 DNA reads TGTGCCTGGGGGGCCCAGCCCCAGCATTTT. It specifies CAWGAQPQHF.

The genes are TRBV6-1 and TRBJ1-2; TRBD1 matches 10 bases. This CDR3 spans 15 amino acids. The V gene end was trimmed by 4 bases and the J gene end by 8 bases; junction bases not matched to a gene: 10. The V gene's germline CDR1 is MNHNS and CDR2 SASEGT. The CDR3 DNA is TGTGCCAGCAGTGCGTGGCGGACAGGGGGAGAGGGCTACACCTTC. The encoded protein is CASSAWRTGGEGYTF.

V usage is TRBV5-5 and J usage is TRBJ1-5; possible D gene TRBD1, 5 bases. CDR1 SGHKS and CDR2 YYEKEE come from the germline V gene (reference sequence). The CDR3 consists of 15 residues. With 4 bases removed from V and 3 bases from J, the gap between germline ends came to 14 bases. CDR3 coding DNA: TGTGCCAGCAGCCCCTCCAAGGGGTTCAATCAGCCCCAGCATTTT. It specifies CASSPSKGFNQPQHF.

A remark on this clone: The sample holds other DNA sequences that translate to the same CDR3. V and J are TRBV7-9 and TRBJ1-1; D gene ambiguous. The CDR3 loop spans 14 amino acids. V was trimmed by 1 base and J by 1 base, leaving 7 bases between them. Per the germline V gene, CDR1 is SEHNR and CDR2 is FQNEAQ (reference sequence). CDR3 DNA sequence: TGTGCCAGCAGCTTAGTACTTCCGAACACTGAAGCTTTCTTT. Translated: CASSLVLPNTEAFF.

The chain employs TRBV6-5 and TRBJ2-7, with a tentative D call TRBD1 (5 bases). This CDR3 contains 12 residues. CDR1 is MNHEY and CDR2 is SVGAGI in the germline V gene. Trimming took off 6 bases at V and 1 base at J, with 7 bases between the two ends. CDR3 DNA: TGTGCCAGCAGGTCAGGGTCCTACGAGCAGTACTTC. Translated: CASRSGSYEQYF.

The V gene is TRBV27, the J gene TRBJ1-1; D is unclear. The ends were cut back, 7 bases at V and 4 bases at J, with 10 bases in the middle. The CDR3 covers 12 residues. CDR1 is MNHEY, CDR2 SMNVEV, per germline (reference sequence). CDR3 in amino acids: CASKLGGTEAFF. In DNA, the CDR3 is TGTGCCAGCAAACTCGGTGGCACTGAAGCTTTCTTT.

This CDR3 is CASSVGGGGISYNEQFF. DNA of the CDR3: TGTGCCAGCAGCGTCGGTGGTGGCGGGATCTCCTACAATGAGCAGTTCTTC. V and J are TRBV9 and TRBJ2-1, with D possibly matching TRBD2 (6 bases). CDR3 length: 17 amino acids. V was shortened by 2 bases and J by 0 bases, with 15 bases between the two germline ends. Germline CDR1 SGDLS, CDR2 YYNGEE.

The chain combines TRBV30 with TRBJ2-3; tentatively, D is TRBD1 or TRBD2 (5 bases each). CDR3 size: 13 residues. Germline V gives CDR1 GTSNPN, CDR2 SVGIG (reference sequence). V was clipped by 5 bases and J by 5 bases, with 14 bases between them. CDR3 sequence reads: CAWWDRDGDTQYF. The CDR3 nucleotides are TGTGCCTGGTGGGATCGGGACGGAGATACGCAGTATTTT. The whole variable domain, filled in from reference TRBV30 and TRBJ2-3, reads SQTIHQWPATLVQPVGSPLSLECTVEGTSNPNLYWYRQAAGRGLQLLFYSVGIGQISSEVPQNLSASRPQDRQFILSSKKLLLSDSGFYLCAWWDRDGDTQYFGPGTRLTVL.

The count of this clone is one. This sample also contains other DNA sequences that code for the same CDR3. The gene calls are TRBV19 and TRBJ1-5; D is undetermined. The CDR3 totals 13 residues. V was trimmed by 6 bases and J by 2 bases, leaving 8 bases between them. Germline V gene sequence: CDR1 LNHDA, CDR2 SQIVND (reference sequence). CDR3 sequence: CASSSRGNQPQHF. The CDR3 region has the DNA TGTGCCAGTAGCTCCCGGGGCAATCAGCCCCAGCATTTT.

The chain is built from TRBV7-9 and TRBJ2-2, with TRBD1 matching over 9 bases. The V and J ends lost 5 bases and 6 bases, in that order; junction bases with no gene match: 13. Germline assignment: CDR1 SEHNR and CDR2 FQNEAQ (reference sequence). CDR3 length equals 17 residues. The CDR3 region has the DNA TGTGCCAGCAGCCATCCCCGGACAGGGGTTTCATCCGGGGAGCTGTTTTTT. Its translation: CASSHPRTGVSSGELFF.

This chain connects TRBV27 to TRBJ1-2; a weak D match, TRBD1 (5 bases). The CDR3 loop spans 14 amino acids. Germline loops: CDR1 MNHEY, CDR2 SMNVEV (reference sequence). V gave up 2 bases and J gave up 4 bases, with 11 bases separating them. The CDR3 region is CASSLVARAYGYTF. For the CDR3, the DNA is TGTGCCAGCAGTTTAGTAGCCAGGGCCTATGGCTACACCTTC.

The V and J genes are TRBV21-1 and TRBJ1-1; the DNA was not used to check the table's D call, TRBD1. TRBV21-1 corresponds to a pseudogene. The CDR3 is 15 residues long. In DNA, the CDR3 is TGTGCCAGCAGCAAAGCGACAGGGATGAACACTGAAGCTTTCTTT. It yields the protein CASSKATGMNTEAFF.

A word on this clone: The same CDR3 also results from other DNA sequences found in this sample. V is TRBV28 and J is TRBJ1-3; unclear D gene. There are 14 residues in the CDR3. CDR1 is MDHEN and CDR2 is SYDVKM in the germline V gene. V lost 2 bases and J lost 2, with 7 bases in between. This CDR3 is CASSLRGTGNTIYF. The CDR3 DNA reads as TGTGCCAGCAGTTTAAGAGGGACTGGAAACACCATATATTTT.

The genes are TRBV5-1 and TRBJ1-2; tentatively, D is TRBD1 (5 bases). Trimming stripped 3 bases from V and 4 bases from J, with 16 bases between. Germline V lookup: CDR1 SGHRS, CDR2 YFSETQ. This CDR3 is 15 amino acids long. The CDR3 bases are TGCGCCAGCAGCTCGGGACGGCAGATTCCCTATGGCTACACCTTC. It codes for CASSSGRQIPYGYTF.

The chain joins TRBV9 to TRBJ1-1; D might be TRBD1 (5 bases). V was pared by 0 bases and J by 2 bases, with 17 bases between. CDR1 and CDR2 from the germline V gene are SGDLS and YYNGEE. The length of the CDR3 is 17 residues. Written as DNA, the CDR3 is TGTGCCAGCAGCGTAGCCCCCCTAGACGACAGAAACACTGAAGCTTTCTTT. Its protein product is CASSVAPLDDRNTEAFF.

The V gene is TRBV9, the J gene TRBJ2-7, with TRBD2 matching 8 bases. V gave up 2 bases and J gave up 7 bases; unmatched junction bases: 8. Germline CDR1 and CDR2: SGDLS and YYNGEE. The CDR3 is made up of 14 amino acids. CDR3 bases: TGTGCCAGCAGCGTCGGAAATAGCGGGGCAGAGCAGTACTTC. Amino acids: CASSVGNSGAEQYF.

This rearrangement joins TRBV29-1 to TRBJ1-2; D is uncertain. CDR1 is SQVTM and CDR2 is ANQGSEA in the germline V gene. This CDR3 comprises 12 residues. Trimming pared 4 bases from V and 2 bases from J, leaving 8 bases between. The CDR3 is CSVVAPNYGYTF. The DNA for the CDR3 is TGCAGCGTTGTTGCGCCAAACTATGGCTACACCTTC.

The J gene is TRBJ1-2, the V gene TRBV13; D unclear. Germline values: CDR1 PRHDT, CDR2 FYEKMQ (reference sequence). The CDR3 runs to 14 residues. Trimming removed 5 bases from V and 1 base from J, with 11 bases in between. The CDR3 nucleotides are TGTGCCAGCAGCCTCCTCGTTAGTAACTATGGCTACACCTTC. The encoded protein is CASSLLVSNYGYTF. Looking up the rest from reference TRBV13 and TRBJ1-2 gives the full variable domain: AAGVIQSPRHLIKEKRETATLKCYPIPRHDTVYWYQQGPGQDPQFLISFYEKMQSDKGSIPDRFSAQQFSDYHSELNMSSLELGDSALYFCASSLLVSNYGYTFGSGTRLTVV.

The chain has TRBV6-5 and TRBJ2-7, with D unresolved. This CDR3 is 13 amino acids long. V gave up 0 bases and J gave up 5 bases, with 8 bases separating them. Looked up from germline, CDR1 is MNHEY and CDR2 is SVGAGI. The CDR3 protein is CASSYSRQHEQYF. As DNA, the CDR3 is TGTGCCAGCAGTTACTCACGGCAGCACGAGCAGTACTTC.